One sample yielded the 28 T cell receptor beta chains listed below, sequenced in a study of OX40 agonist ivuxolimab in advanced cancers. Sequencing used immunoSEQ multiplex PCR; TCRdb keeps in-frame clones, though not all of them. Counted here are 65,000 to 90,000 clones, 90% to 95% occurring once; the ten biggest clones make up 2.3%. Sequences were derived from CD4+ or CD8+ T cells sorted from blood, sampled in a trial of the OX40 agonist ivuxolimab. These receptors were collected from an adult with an advanced solid tumor such as melanoma, head and neck, liver or kidney cancer.

The chain employs TRBV19 and TRBJ1-1; maybe TRBD1 (6 bases). Trimming removed 10 bases at V and 12 bases at J, with 21 bases between. Germline V gene data show CDR1 as LNHDA and CDR2 as SQIVND (reference sequence). The CDR3 contains 12 residues. This chain's CDR3 is CATTGLTSLTFF. CDR3 sequence (DNA): TGTGCCACCACAGGGTTAACATCGTTGACTTTCTTT.

Points on this clone: Within the sample, other DNA sequences also encode this same CDR3. The gene calls are TRBV7-2 and TRBJ2-1, with a possible D match to TRBD2 (5 bases). V lost 2 bases, J lost 4 bases, and 9 bases lay in between. CDR1 and CDR2 (germline): SGHTA, FQGNSA. The CDR3 has 14 amino acids. DNA of the CDR3: TGTGCCAGCAGCTTACTAGCAGTATACAATGAGCAGTTCTTC. Amino acids: CASSLLAVYNEQFF.

The chain carries TRBV29-1 and TRBJ2-1, with 7 bases aligning to TRBD2. This CDR3 contains 14 residues. J was trimmed by 9 bases and V by 7 bases; bases with no gene match: 15. CDR1 is SQVTM, CDR2 ANQGSEA, per germline. The CDR3 spells CSARTGTIRSEQFF. In DNA, the CDR3 is TGCAGCGCCCGGACCGGGACTATACGGAGTGAGCAGTTCTTC.

The CDR3 reads CASSLAGTAPYEQYF. The CDR3 DNA is TGTGCCAGCTCACTAGCCGGGACAGCCCCCTACGAGCAGTACTTC. This chain links TRBV18 with TRBJ2-7; 7 bases map to TRBD1. CDR3 length equals 15 residues. Germline CDR1 is KGHSH and CDR2 is LQKENI. After removal of 4 bases from V and 2 bases from J, the junction contained 8 bases not matched to a gene.

The chain links TRBV5-6 to TRBJ2-7, with 7 bases that match TRBD1. The V and J ends lost 0 bases and 4 bases, in that order; junction bases with no gene match: 4. This CDR3 comprises 14 residues. CDR1 is SGHDT, CDR2 YYEEEE, per germline. In DNA, the CDR3 is TGTGCCAGCAGCTTGGGACAGGGCGCTTACGAGCAGTACTTC. As protein: CASSLGQGAYEQYF. The full variable domain, rest sourced from reference TRBV5-6 and TRBJ2-7, is DAGVTQSPTHLIKTRGQQVTLRCSPKSGHDTVSWYQQALGQGPQFIFQYYEEEERQRGNFPDRFSGHQFPNYSSELNVNALLLGDSALYLCASSLGQGAYEQYFGPGTRLTVT.

The chain uses TRBV6-1 and TRBJ2-7; D is possibly TRBD1 (5 bases). The CDR3 contains 18 residues. The germline V and J ends were trimmed by 2 bases and 1 base, with 21 bases remaining between them. Per germline, CDR1 MNHNS and CDR2 SASEGT. The CDR3 DNA follows: TGTGCCAGCAGTGAAAGAGATTATGGCAGGGCCTGGTCCTACGAGCAGTACTTC. As protein: CASSERDYGRAWSYEQYF.

The gene calls are TRBV28 and TRBJ1-2; 11 bases line up with TRBD1. The length of the CDR3 is 14 residues. V was clipped by 7 bases and J by 5 bases; unmatched bases: 6. Germline lookup yields CDR1 MDHEN and CDR2 SYDVKM. The CDR3 nucleotides are TGTGCCAGCACCCAGGGACAGGGGGTATATGGCTACACCTTC. Translation: CASTQGQGVYGYTF.

The V gene is TRBV18, the J gene TRBJ1-1; D might be TRBD1 (6 bases). The germline V and J ends were trimmed by 3 bases and 1 base, with 9 bases remaining between them. CDR1 is KGHSH, CDR2 LQKENI, per germline. CDR3 length equals 14 residues. CDR3 loop: CASSPRDTNTEAFF. Here the CDR3 DNA reads TGTGCCAGCTCACCCCGGGACACGAACACTGAAGCTTTCTTT.

In this sample, this clone turned up a few times. This rearrangement joins TRBV18 to TRBJ1-5; TRBD1 matches 10 bases. This CDR3 is built from 18 residues. V shed 3 bases and J 0 bases; nucleotides not matched to a gene: 8. The germline gives CDR1 KGHSH, CDR2 LQKENI. Here the CDR3 DNA reads TGTGCCAGCTCACCTCCCGGGACAGGGGCCTATAGCAATCAGCCCCAGCATTTT. It is translated as CASSPPGTGAYSNQPQHF.

J is TRBJ1-1 and V is TRBV5-6, with a weak D call TRBD1 (6 bases). Germline V lookup: CDR1 SGHDT, CDR2 YYEEEE. Trimming shortened V by 4 bases and J by 1 base, and 11 bases separated the two germline ends. The CDR3 is 14 amino acids. CDR3 bases: TGTGCCAGCAGCCCGGACAGCCGGAACACTGAAGCTTTCTTT. Amino acid sequence: CASSPDSRNTEAFF. Full variable domain (remainder filled in from reference TRBV5-6 and TRBJ1-1): DAGVTQSPTHLIKTRGQQVTLRCSPKSGHDTVSWYQQALGQGPQFIFQYYEEEERQRGNFPDRFSGHQFPNYSSELNVNALLLGDSALYLCASSPDSRNTEAFFGQGTRLTVV.

The chain recombines TRBV19 with TRBJ1-5, with D possibly TRBD1 on 6 matching bases. Germline CDR1 is LNHDA and CDR2 is SQIVND (reference sequence). This CDR3 has 15 residues. V was pared by 7 bases and J by 2 bases, with 15 bases between. The CDR3 sequence is CASTPGGARNQPQHF. Written as DNA, the CDR3 is TGTGCCAGTACCCCCGGGGGGGCGCGCAATCAGCCCCAGCATTTT.

In DNA, the CDR3 is TGTGCCAGCAGCCAAGAACCAGAAACCGGGGAGCTGTTTTTT. Translation: CASSQEPETGELFF. The chain couples TRBV4-2 to TRBJ2-2; D is unclear. The CDR3 is 14 amino acids. Trimming cost V 0 bases and J 5 bases, with 7 bases left between them. Germline V gene lookup returns CDR1 LGHNA and CDR2 YNFKEQ.

J is TRBJ2-1 and V is TRBV5-1, with D perhaps matching TRBD1 (5 bases). V lost 1 base, J lost 10 bases, and 15 bases lay in between. Germline V gives CDR1 SGHRS, CDR2 YFSETQ. The CDR3 loop spans 14 amino acids. Written as DNA, the CDR3 is TGCGCCAGCAGCTTGCTTCCGCAGGGCTTGGAGCAGTTCTTC. Its translation is CASSLLPQGLEQFF. Full variable domain (missing parts from reference TRBV5-1 and TRBJ2-1): KAGVTQTPRYLIKTRGQQVTLSCSPISGHRSVSWYQQTPGQGLQFLFEYFSETQRNKGNFPGRFSGRQFSNSRSEMNVSTLELGDSALYLCASSLLPQGLEQFFGPGTRLTVL.

The chain employs TRBV19 and TRBJ2-2; 10 bases map to TRBD2. The junction had 4 bases not matched to a gene; V was cut back by 5 bases and J by 4 bases. Germline CDR1 LNHDA, CDR2 SQIVND (reference sequence). The CDR3 loop spans 15 amino acids. CDR3 DNA sequence: TGTGCCAGTAGTTATAGCGGGAGGCGCACCGGGGAGCTGTTTTTT. Protein: CASSYSGRRTGELFF.

The CDR3 here is CASSRGDGTGELFF. DNA of the CDR3: TGTGCCAGCAGTAGGGGGGACGGCACCGGGGAGCTGTTTTTT. The chain couples TRBV5-8 to TRBJ2-2, with D possibly being TRBD1 or TRBD2 (6 bases each). Germline-derived CDR1 and CDR2 are SGHTS and YDEGEE. The CDR3 is 14 residues long. Trimming stripped 5 bases from V and 4 bases from J, with 12 bases between.

The chain has TRBV5-8 and TRBJ1-2; maybe TRBD1 (5 bases). The CDR3 runs 15 residues. V was trimmed by 3 bases and J by 8 bases, leaving 20 bases between them. Germline CDR1 reads SGHTS; CDR2 reads YDEGEE. The CDR3 region is CASSYAGTAGGGYTF. The CDR3 DNA reads TGTGCCAGCAGCTATGCAGGGACCGCGGGCGGAGGCTACACCTTC. Looking up the rest from reference TRBV5-8 and TRBJ1-2 gives the full variable domain: EAGVTQSPTHLIKTRGQQATLRCSPISGHTSVYWYQQALGLGLQFLLWYDEGEERNRGNFPPRFSGRQFPNYSSELNVNALELEDSALYLCASSYAGTAGGGYTFGSGTRLTVV.

This clone was seen a single time. J is TRBJ1-1 and V is TRBV5-1; possibly TRBD1 for D (6 bases). The CDR3 is made up of 14 amino acids. The V gene's germline CDR1 is SGHRS and CDR2 YFSETQ. Trimming removed 5 bases at V and 6 bases at J, with 17 bases between. CDR3 sequence reads: CASRVGGQVSEAFF. For the CDR3, the DNA is TGCGCCAGCAGAGTGGGGGGACAAGTCTCTGAAGCTTTCTTT.

This CDR3 is CASSQTGRDLVYEQFF. CDR3 in DNA: TGTGCCAGCAGTCAGACGGGGCGGGACTTGGTTTATGAGCAGTTCTTC. V gene TRBV27 combines with J gene TRBJ2-1; D is possibly TRBD2 (6 bases). The CDR3 loop spans 16 amino acids. V lost 5 bases and J 8 bases, leaving 22 bases between the germline ends. Germline CDR1 reads MNHEY; CDR2 reads SMNVEV (reference sequence).

The rearrangement links TRBV25-1 to TRBJ2-3; D call uncertain. Trimming took off 3 bases at V and 0 bases at J, with 7 bases between the two ends. The CDR3 contains 14 residues. Germline CDR1 is MGHDK and CDR2 is SYGVNS. CDR3 coding DNA: TGTGCCAGCAGTGATATCATCAGCACAGATACGCAGTATTTT. This gives the protein CASSDIISTDTQYF.

The chain employs TRBV19 and TRBJ2-2; TRBD1 might be the D (6 bases). The germline V gene encodes CDR1 LNHDA and CDR2 SQIVND (reference sequence). This CDR3 region has 14 residues. Trimming took 5 bases from V and 4 from J, leaving 11 bases between them. Here the CDR3 DNA reads TGTGCCAGTAGTCTTGGACAGCGCACCGGGGAGCTGTTTTTT. Translating it yields CASSLGQRTGELFF.

This chain connects TRBV7-2 to TRBJ2-1; the match to TRBD2 covers 9 bases. V shed 3 bases and J 0 bases; nucleotides not matched to a gene: 3. The CDR3 consists of 16 residues. Germline CDR1 reads SGHTA; CDR2 reads FQGNSA. In DNA, the CDR3 is TGTGCCAGCAGCTTGCTTAGCGGGAGCTCCTACAATGAGCAGTTCTTC. This sequence encodes CASSLLSGSSYNEQFF.

The chain couples TRBV6-5 to TRBJ1-1; D might be TRBD1 (5 bases). CDR3 size: 15 residues. Germline V gives CDR1 MNHEY, CDR2 SVGAGI. Deletions cut 5 bases from V and 1 base from J, with 14 bases between. CDR3 loop: CASSRGGGGNTEAFF. Here the CDR3 DNA reads TGTGCCAGCAGTCGCGGGGGGGGTGGGAACACTGAAGCTTTCTTT.

V gene TRBV27 combines with J gene TRBJ2-5; D is possibly TRBD2 (5 bases). Trimming pared 3 bases from V and 1 base from J, leaving 12 bases between. The CDR3 runs 15 residues. The V gene's germline CDR1 is MNHEY and CDR2 SMNVEV (reference sequence). CDR3 in amino acids: CASSLRRTPQETQYF. As DNA, the CDR3 is TGTGCCAGCAGTTTGCGGCGGACTCCCCAAGAGACCCAGTACTTC.

This chain connects TRBV4-2 to TRBJ2-1; 8 bases line up with TRBD2. With V trimmed by 0 bases and J by 6 bases, 7 bases remained unmatched. The CDR3 has 16 amino acids. Germline V gene lookup returns CDR1 LGHNA and CDR2 YNFKEQ. The CDR3 reads CASSQDASGSVNEQFF. The CDR3 nucleotides read TGTGCCAGCAGCCAAGACGCCAGCGGGAGCGTCAATGAGCAGTTCTTC.

The chain recombines TRBV7-9 with TRBJ1-1; tentatively, D is TRBD1 (5 bases). V was trimmed by 8 bases and J by 4 bases, leaving 17 bases between them. This CDR3 comprises 14 residues. Germline loops: CDR1 SEHNR, CDR2 FQNEAQ (reference sequence). The CDR3, as DNA: TGTGCCAGCGGTATACAGGTTGTCGGCACTGAAGCTTTCTTT. Amino acid sequence: CASGIQVVGTEAFF.

The V call is TRBV10-3, the J call TRBJ2-7, with 7 bases that match TRBD1. The germline CDR1 and CDR2 sequences are ENHRY and SYGVKD. J was trimmed by 2 bases and V by 6 bases; bases with no gene match: 13. There are 16 residues in the CDR3. The CDR3: CAISDYWTGSTYEQYF. In DNA form, the CDR3 reads TGTGCCATCAGCGACTACTGGACAGGTTCAACCTACGAGCAGTACTTC.

V gene TRBV6-6 combines with J gene TRBJ1-1; D might be TRBD1 (6 bases). Trimming stripped 6 bases from V and 2 bases from J, with 19 bases between. The V gene's germline CDR1 is MNHNY and CDR2 SVGAGI (reference sequence). The length of the CDR3 is 16 residues. The CDR3 nucleotides are TGTGCCAGCAGCCGGTCGACAGGCTCCTTTAACACTGAAGCTTTCTTT. This encodes CASSRSTGSFNTEAFF.

The rearrangement links TRBV18 to TRBJ2-2; no firm D call. This CDR3 contains 14 residues. The V end lost 6 bases, the J end lost 2 bases, and 10 bases lay between the germline ends. Germline V lookup: CDR1 KGHSH, CDR2 LQKENI. The CDR3: CASSLQRNTGELFF. The DNA for the CDR3 is TGTGCCAGCTCTCTACAGCGAAACACCGGGGAGCTGTTTTTT.